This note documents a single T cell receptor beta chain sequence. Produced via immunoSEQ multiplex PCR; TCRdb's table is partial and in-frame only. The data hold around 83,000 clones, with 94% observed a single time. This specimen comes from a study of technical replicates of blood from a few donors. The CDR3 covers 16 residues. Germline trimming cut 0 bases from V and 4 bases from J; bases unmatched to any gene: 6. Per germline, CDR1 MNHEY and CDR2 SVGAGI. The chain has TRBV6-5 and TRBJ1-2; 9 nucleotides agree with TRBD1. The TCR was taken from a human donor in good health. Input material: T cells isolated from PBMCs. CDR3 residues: CASSYSGQGLPYGYTF. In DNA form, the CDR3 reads TGTGCCAGCAGTTACTCGGGACAGGGACTTCCCTATGGCTACACCTTC.